These 23 T cell receptor beta chains originate from one sample sequenced in a study of cytomegalovirus exposure and HLA in healthy donors. The primer mix had 60 Vbeta and 13 Jbeta primers. The assay was immunoSEQ multiplex PCR, and TCRdb's table has in-frame clones only and misses some. The sample shows fewer than 130,000 clones, approximately 83% of them seen only once. The sample taken for sequencing was PBMCs. Source of these receptors: a man aged 35-49 years in good health and CMV-seronegative.

V and J are TRBV14 and TRBJ2-7, with TRBD2 as a possible D gene (6 bases). The V gene's germline CDR1 is SGHDN and CDR2 FVKESK. V was shortened by 5 bases and J by 7 bases, with 18 bases between the two germline ends. The CDR3 spans 14 residues. This chain's CDR3 is CASSVTPEGREQYF. The CDR3 bases are TGTGCCAGCAGCGTGACGCCCGAAGGGAGGGAGCAGTACTTC.

V usage is TRBV7-8 and J usage is TRBJ1-4; D is unclear. The ends were cut back, 5 bases at V and 0 bases at J, with 10 bases in the middle. The CDR3 loop spans 15 amino acids. Germline loops: CDR1 SGHVS, CDR2 FQNEAQ. The CDR3 nucleotides read TGTGCCAGCAGCCCATACTCTGCAACTAATGAAAAACTGTTTTTT. Its protein is CASSPYSATNEKLFF.

A single count supports this clone. The chain is built from TRBV6-1 and TRBJ1-4, with D tentatively TRBD1 (6 bases). Trimming removed 2 bases at V and 8 bases at J, with 15 bases between. CDR1 is MNHNS and CDR2 is SASEGT in the germline V gene. This CDR3 spans 15 amino acids. CDR3 nucleotide sequence: TGTGCCAGCAGTGAACCGGGGGGGCTGGGGGAAAAACTGTTTTTT. Protein sequence: CASSEPGGLGEKLFF.

As DNA, the CDR3 is TGCGCCAGCAGCTTGGTGTTAGGCCGTCAGGACACCTTC. Residues: CASSLVLGRQDTF. V gene TRBV5-1 combines with J gene TRBJ1-2; D remains ambiguous. This CDR3 is 13 amino acids long. V lost 0 bases, J lost 12 bases, and 15 bases lay in between. The germline V gene has CDR1 SGHRS and CDR2 YFSETQ.

The CDR3 loop is CASSPGKLGNTIYF. Written as DNA, the CDR3 is TGTGCCAGCAGCCCCGGGAAACTTGGAAACACCATATATTTT. This chain uses TRBV7-9 with TRBJ1-3; the D is unclear. The CDR3 is 14 residues long. Looked up from germline, CDR1 is SEHNR and CDR2 is FQNEAQ (reference sequence). Trimming shortened V by 5 bases and J by 3 bases, and 11 bases separated the two germline ends.

The chain has TRBV19 and TRBJ2-3; TRBD1 matches 12 bases. Germline V gene lookup returns CDR1 LNHDA and CDR2 SQIVND (reference sequence). Trimming cost V 5 bases and J 7 bases; bases outside gene matches: 10. The CDR3 length is 16 residues. DNA for the CDR3: TGTGCCAGTAGTCGCTCTTCGGGACAGGGGGCGAATACGCAGTATTTT. Translation gives CASSRSSGQGANTQYF.

The V gene is TRBV6-1, the J gene TRBJ1-6; D not resolved. The CDR3 covers 15 residues. The germline V gene encodes CDR1 MNHNS and CDR2 SASEGT. Trimming took 6 bases from V and 2 from J, leaving 11 bases between them. CDR3 protein: CASSEGGPYNSPLHF. The CDR3 bases are TGTGCCAGCAGCGAGGGAGGGCCCTATAATTCACCCCTCCACTTT.

The chain couples TRBV6-6 to TRBJ1-1; D gene uncertain. V gave up 6 bases and J gave up 6 bases, with 8 bases separating them. The V gene's germline CDR1 is MNHNY and CDR2 SVGAGI (reference sequence). This CDR3 comprises 11 residues. The CDR3 DNA reads as TGTGCCAGCAGCCAGAAGTCTGAAGCTTTCTTT. Translated: CASSQKSEAFF.

The genes are TRBV5-1 and TRBJ1-4; a weak D match, TRBD1 (5 bases). Germline CDR1 and CDR2: SGHRS and YFSETQ. With 0 bases removed from V and 7 bases from J, the gap between germline ends came to 10 bases. This CDR3 has 14 amino acids. The CDR3 sequence: CASSLGGVAEKLFF. CDR3 nucleotide sequence: TGCGCCAGCAGCTTGGGGGGGGTTGCTGAAAAACTGTTTTTT.

This clone was seen a single time. The V call is TRBV19, the J call TRBJ2-4; 9 bases line up with TRBD2. The germline V gene has CDR1 LNHDA and CDR2 SQIVND (reference sequence). Trimming took 3 bases from V and 1 from J; bases not matched to a gene: 4. The CDR3 is 16 residues long. Written as DNA, the CDR3 is TGTGCCAGTAGTATGCGGGGGGGGGCCGCCAAAAACATTCAGTACTTC. As protein: CASSMRGGAAKNIQYF. Full variable domain (rest looked up from reference TRBV19 and TRBJ2-4): DGGITQSPKYLFRKEGQNVTLSCEQNLNHDAMYWYRQDPGQGLRLIYYSQIVNDFQKGDIAEGYSVSREKKESFPLTVTSAQKNPTAFYLCASSMRGGAAKNIQYFGAGTRLSVL.

The rearrangement links TRBV5-1 to TRBJ2-7, with TRBD1 identical over 8 bases. Trimming at V came to 4 bases and at J to 6 bases, leaving 9 bases not matched to a gene. Germline-derived CDR1 and CDR2 are SGHRS and YFSETQ. The length of the CDR3 is 14 residues. The CDR3 DNA reads TGCGCCAGCAGCCTCTACAGACAGGGGAGCGAGCAGTACTTC. Protein: CASSLYRQGSEQYF.

The chain combines TRBV7-2 with TRBJ1-1, with 8 positions matching TRBD1. This CDR3 spans 14 amino acids. The V gene end was trimmed by 4 bases and the J gene end by 4 bases; junction bases not matched to a gene: 5. The V gene's germline CDR1 is SGHTA and CDR2 FQGNSA. In DNA form, the CDR3 reads TGTGCCAGCAGCTCGCAGGGGGCAATCACTGAAGCTTTCTTT. It codes for CASSSQGAITEAFF.

This chain links TRBV28 with TRBJ1-1, with D tentatively TRBD1 (6 bases). Trimming pared 4 bases from V and 4 bases from J, leaving 10 bases between. Germline CDR1 reads MDHEN; CDR2 reads SYDVKM. The CDR3 has 13 amino acids. Written as DNA, the CDR3 is TGTGCCAGCAGTTACAGGGACGCCACTGAAGCTTTCTTT. This codes for CASSYRDATEAFF.

CDR3 coding DNA: TGTGCCAGCAGCTTGGAGGGACAAATTAATTCACCCCTCCACTTT. This gives the protein CASSLEGQINSPLHF. The chain employs TRBV5-4 and TRBJ1-6; TRBD1 is a possible D gene (6 bases). This CDR3 region has 15 residues. Germline V lookup: CDR1 SGHNT, CDR2 YYREEE (reference sequence). V lost 0 bases, J lost 6 bases, and 10 bases lay in between.

The chain is built from TRBV5-1 and TRBJ2-2, with TRBD2 matching 11 bases. Germline values: CDR1 SGHRS, CDR2 YFSETQ. CDR3 length equals 15 residues. V was clipped by 7 bases and J by 1 base; unmatched bases: 3. Here the CDR3 reads CASGGLAGNTGELFF. CDR3 DNA sequence: TGCGCCAGCGGCGGACTAGCGGGGAACACCGGGGAGCTGTTTTTT.

The J gene is TRBJ1-6, the V gene TRBV18; D remains unclear. The CDR3 runs to 14 residues. Germline CDR1 KGHSH, CDR2 LQKENI. Trimming pared 6 bases from V and 7 bases from J, leaving 13 bases between. The CDR3 nucleotides read TGTGCCAGCTCTCCGGACGAGGGCAATTCACCCCTCCACTTT. It translates to CASSPDEGNSPLHF.

The chain couples TRBV4-3 to TRBJ2-7, with unresolved D. The CDR3 loop spans 14 amino acids. CDR1 and CDR2 (germline): LGHNA, YSLEER. The V end was cut by 0 bases, the J end by 2 bases, with 8 bases between. CDR3 protein: CASSQDATTYEQYF. The CDR3 DNA reads as TGCGCCAGCAGCCAAGATGCCACTACCTACGAGCAGTACTTC.

This clone was found a few times. This chain connects TRBV5-4 to TRBJ2-5; 10 nucleotides line up with TRBD2. The CDR3 runs 15 residues. Germline V CDR1 and CDR2: SGHNT, YYREEE (reference sequence). Losses at the gene ends were 5 bases for V and 5 bases for J; bases not matched to a gene: 9. CDR3 protein: CASSRSGGAGETQYF. CDR3 nucleotide sequence: TGTGCCAGCAGTCGCAGCGGGGGGGCTGGGGAGACCCAGTACTTC. The complete variable domain, with remaining parts taken from reference TRBV5-4 and TRBJ2-5, reads ETGVTQSPTHLIKTRGQQVTLRCSSQSGHNTVSWYQQALGQGPQFIFQYYREEENGRGNFPPRFSGLQFPNYSSELNVNALELDDSALYLCASSRSGGAGETQYFGPGTRLLVL.

This chain connects TRBV5-1 to TRBJ1-4, with D maybe TRBD1 (5 bases). The ends were cut back, 5 bases at V and 0 bases at J, with 14 bases in the middle. In germline, CDR1 is SGHRS, CDR2 YFSETQ. This CDR3 comprises 16 residues. The CDR3 DNA sequence: TGCGCCAGCAGTCCGTCCGGGGGGGCAACTAATGAAAAACTGTTTTTT. Translating gives CASSPSGGATNEKLFF.

The V gene is TRBV19, the J gene TRBJ2-4; D gene uncertain. Germline V gene data show CDR1 as LNHDA and CDR2 as SQIVND (reference sequence). The V end was cut by 6 bases, the J end by 5 bases, with 5 bases between. This CDR3 has 11 amino acids. The CDR3 DNA sequence: TGTGCCAGTAGCCGGGAAAACATTCAGTACTTC. Amino acid sequence: CASSRENIQYF.

The chain is built from TRBV5-1 and TRBJ1-1; 7 nucleotides match TRBD1. Germline V lookup: CDR1 SGHRS, CDR2 YFSETQ. The CDR3 sequence is 15 residues long. V was clipped by 2 bases and J by 1 base; unmatched bases: 5. The CDR3 bases are TGCGCCAGCAGCTTACGACAGGGATGGAACACTGAAGCTTTCTTT. It specifies CASSLRQGWNTEAFF.

The chain combines TRBV5-1 with TRBJ2-7; D is perhaps TRBD2 (5 bases). The CDR3 runs to 14 residues. V was pared by 5 bases and J by 0 bases, with 12 bases between. From germline, CDR1 is SGHRS and CDR2 YFSETQ. The CDR3 nucleotides read TGCGCCAGCAGACAAGCGGAACGCTCCTACGAGCAGTACTTC. This encodes CASRQAERSYEQYF.

The gene calls are TRBV18 and TRBJ2-1; D ambiguous. This CDR3 comprises 16 residues. Germline V gives CDR1 KGHSH, CDR2 LQKENI. Trimming removed 2 bases from V and 3 bases from J, with 14 bases in between. DNA of the CDR3: TGTGCCAGCTCACCAGAGGCTTCCCCAAGCTACAATGAGCAGTTCTTC. This sequence encodes CASSPEASPSYNEQFF.